This TCR beta chain derives from a study of blood T cell repertoires in COVID-19 (dated by TCRdb to 2020 to 2022). For context, the study as a whole: The collaborator samples originated in the United States, Italy and Spain and spanned the acute and convalescent phases of COVID-19. The samples were drawn from the first 160 participants of the ongoing ImmuneRACE study and from over 950 subjects provided by 6 global collaborators. HLA class I and class II types, where available, came from metadata supplied by the sample provider rather than from assay-based typing. The material from the prospective study consisted of cDNA or gDNA derived from T cells, B-cell-depleted T cells, or PBMCs. Sample metadata almost always included a de-identified subject ID, COVID-19 status, age in years and sex. The repertoires were made available in a free public database intended to serve as a resource for research on the immune response to SARS-CoV-2. The dataset comprised deeply sampled blood TCRbeta repertoires from subjects exposed to, actively infected with, or recovered from COVID-19.

TCRbeta CDR3 regions were amplified from genomic DNA by means of the immunoSEQ Assay, a bias-controlled multiplex PCR. On the study's bioinformatics: The number of nucleated cells in each sample was estimated from the amplification of reference gene primers within the assay. To quantify the absolute abundance of each unique TCRbeta CDR3 rearrangement, sequence reads were collapsed and filtered. For each sample, productive Simpson clonality was calculated as the square root of Simpson's diversity index across productive rearrangements. The immuneACCESS repertoire file appears here via TCRdb, limited to in-frame rearrangements. These files lack a portion of the clones; in checked studies, under half of the deficit traces to unresolved V genes, and the cause of the others is not known. D and trimming come from the DNA, and the V and J calls and clone size come from that table. The sample table holds about 130,000 clones, of which about four fifths were seen once. The top ten hold 5% of the sample.

At one collaborating source in Seattle, patients were enrolled during active infection and were followed longitudinally through the course of disease. Collaborating institutions collected whole blood in K2EDTA tubes following their own protocols. For TCRbeta analysis, collaborator samples were shipped as frozen whole blood, as isolated PBMCs, or as DNA extracted from either sample type. Trimming removed 0 bases from V and 4 bases from J; the gene matches leave 11 bases unexplained. CDR3 length: 18 amino acids, cysteine to phenylalanine. Only the CDR3 part of the read is kept: 54 bases, read in frame from the first base. For CDR1 and CDR2, the germline V gene lists SGHDN and FVKESK. As for this clone: It has no known antigen specificity. No base quality information exists; no much larger clone differs at one position.

The investigation overall reported the following: Clinical and demographic metadata were provided uncurated, with the amount varying by source and participant.

Recombination linked TRBV14 to TRBJ2-1; TRBD2 lines up with 8 middle nucleotides. The sample consisted of peripheral blood. The receptor was derived from a woman aged 70-85 years with COVID-19, enrolled during active disease. The CDR3 protein is CASSQDPRTSRPYNEQFF. At the DNA level, the sequence is TGTGCCAGCAGCCAAGACCCCCGGACTAGCCGACCGTACAATGAGCAGTTCTTC.